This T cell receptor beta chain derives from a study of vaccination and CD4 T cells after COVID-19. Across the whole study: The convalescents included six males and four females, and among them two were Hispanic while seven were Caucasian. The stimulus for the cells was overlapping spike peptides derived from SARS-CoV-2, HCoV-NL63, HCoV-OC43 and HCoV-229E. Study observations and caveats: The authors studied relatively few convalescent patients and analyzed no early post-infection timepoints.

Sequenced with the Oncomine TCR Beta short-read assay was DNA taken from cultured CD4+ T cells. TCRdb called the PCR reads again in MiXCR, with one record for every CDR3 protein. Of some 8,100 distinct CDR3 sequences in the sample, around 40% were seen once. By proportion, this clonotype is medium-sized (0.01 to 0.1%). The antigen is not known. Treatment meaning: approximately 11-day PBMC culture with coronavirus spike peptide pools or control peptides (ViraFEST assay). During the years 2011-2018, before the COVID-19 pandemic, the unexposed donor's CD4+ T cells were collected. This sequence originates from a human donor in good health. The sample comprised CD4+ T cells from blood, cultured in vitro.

For the CDR3, the DNA is TGTGCCAGCAGCGTAGCTCCGGACACTGAAGCTTTCTTT. It is translated as CASSVAPDTEAFF. The V and J genes are TRBV9 and TRBJ1-1; D gene unclear. Germline CDR1 and CDR2: SGDLS and YYNGEE. V was cut by 0 bases and J by 3 bases, with 6 bases left in between. This CDR3 has 13 residues.